This paragraph reports one T cell receptor beta chain. The sample originates from a study of Ad26.COV2.S vaccination and SARS-CoV-2 variants. Study summary: Intramuscular Ad26.COV2.S at 5x10^10 or 1x10^11 viral particles.

Treatment noted: roughly 19 received Ad26.COV2.S at low or high dose, single or two shots; 5 received placebo; per-sample allocation not given. It was on day 63 after the first vaccine or placebo injection that samples were taken. An Ad26 vector was used to express Wuhan-strain SARS-CoV-2 spike as the vaccine. Sequenced by immunoSEQ multiplex PCR; TCRdb stores in-frame clones only, minus some. The data show 400,000 to 450,000 clones, less than 95% seen once. The V gene's germline CDR1 is SGHNT and CDR2 YYREEE (reference sequence). This CDR3 has 15 residues. The V and J ends lost 1 base and 0 bases respectively, with 9 bases between them.

This receptor was identified in a person between 18 and 59 years old who received the Ad26.COV2.S COVID-19 vaccine or a placebo. Sequencing was performed on peripheral blood, taken in a trial of Ad26.COV2.S vaccine versus placebo. The gene calls are TRBV5-4 and TRBJ2-3; no reliable D call. CDR3 in DNA: TGTGCCAGCAGCTTGTCGATGGTGAGCACAGATACGCAGTATTTT. This gives the protein CASSLSMVSTDTQYF.